These 21 T cell receptor beta chains were sequenced from one sample in a study of spatial heterogeneity in lung cancer. Time point specified: sample taken at primary tumor resection. No cell sorting; template was whole RNA from tumor, lung tissue or PBMC. TCRdb fed the 5' RACE reads into MiXCR, producing one record per CDR3 protein. This sample yields approximately 81,000 distinct CDR3 sequences, of which 10% to 15% are seen a single time; about 4.6% belongs to the top ten. Sequences were derived from PBMCs, sampled at surgery. All receptors derive from a male donor with early-stage non-small cell lung cancer.

This clonotype was observed a few times. This rearrangement joins TRBV18 to TRBJ2-3, with a possible D match to TRBD2 (6 bases). Germline lookup yields CDR1 KGHSH and CDR2 LQKENI. The CDR3 extends over 15 amino acids. Between the trimmed V and J ends, which lost 6 bases and 2 bases, there was a span of 15 bases. The CDR3 is CASSPGSGLTDTQYF. As DNA, the CDR3 is TGTGCCAGCTCCCCCGGGAGCGGGCTCACAGATACGCAGTATTTT.

In DNA, the CDR3 is TGTGCCAGCTCACCCCCGGGTGGTTCTCGAAGCTCCTACGAGCAGTACTTC. Amino acid sequence: CASSPPGGSRSSYEQYF. The gene calls are TRBV18 and TRBJ2-7; D gene uncertain. V lost 3 bases, J lost 0 bases, and 18 bases lay in between. This CDR3 region has 17 residues. Germline V lookup: CDR1 KGHSH, CDR2 LQKENI.

This clonotype was detected many times. The chain joins TRBV25-1 to TRBJ2-1, with D maybe TRBD1 (5 bases). Deletions cut 3 bases from V and 9 bases from J, with 18 bases between. The CDR3 extends over 15 amino acids. Per the germline V gene, CDR1 is MGHDK and CDR2 is SYGVNS. CDR3 nucleotides: TGTGCCAGCAGTGATCCTAAAGAAATTGACAGTGAGCAGTTCTTC. Translated: CASSDPKEIDSEQFF.

This clonotype was seen a handful of times. V is TRBV18 and J is TRBJ2-7, with a possible D match to TRBD2 (6 bases). The CDR3 is 12 residues long. The V gene lost 3 bases and the J gene lost 4 bases, with 7 bases spanning the gap. Germline V gene sequence: CDR1 KGHSH, CDR2 LQKENI. This CDR3 is CASSPEGYEQYF. CDR3 DNA sequence: TGTGCCAGCTCACCGGAGGGTTACGAGCAGTACTTC.

The table lists this clonotype with many counts. The chain combines TRBV12-3 or TRBV12-4 with TRBJ2-2, with no clear D. Trimming stripped 5 bases from V and 1 base from J, with 2 bases between. This CDR3 has 12 residues. The CDR3 nucleotides read TGTGCCAGCAGTAAGAACACCGGGGAGCTGTTTTTT. This encodes CASSKNTGELFF.

This clonotype appeared a few times. The J gene is TRBJ2-2, the V gene TRBV28, with no clear D. This CDR3 region has 17 residues. V lost 2 bases and J 6 bases, leaving 19 bases between the germline ends. Germline values: CDR1 MDHEN, CDR2 SYDVKM. CDR3: CASSLNLGRGSPGELFF. In DNA form, the CDR3 reads TGTGCCAGCAGTTTAAACTTGGGTCGCGGCTCACCCGGGGAGCTGTTTTTT.

This clonotype occurred a few times. The chain has TRBV6-5 and TRBJ2-5; D not resolved. The CDR3 extends over 13 amino acids. CDR1 and CDR2 (germline): MNHEY, SVGAGI. Trimming left V 3 bases short and J 5 bases short, with 10 bases between. The CDR3 loop reads CASSYPPLETQYF. DNA of the CDR3: TGTGCCAGCAGTTATCCCCCTCTGGAGACCCAGTACTTC.

This clonotype came up many times. The rearrangement links TRBV9 to TRBJ1-1, with D uncertain. Germline lookup yields CDR1 SGDLS and CDR2 YYNGEE. The CDR3 totals 15 residues. V was pared by 0 bases and J by 1 base, with 10 bases between. Here the CDR3 reads CASSVASRENTEAFF. In nucleotides, the CDR3 is TGTGCCAGCAGCGTAGCTTCCCGCGAGAACACTGAAGCTTTCTTT.

The chain links TRBV6-2 or TRBV6-3 to TRBJ1-4, with a weak D call TRBD1 (6 bases). The V end lost 5 bases, the J end lost 7 bases, and 11 bases lay between the germline ends. Germline V lookup: CDR1 MNHEY, CDR2 SVGEGT. CDR3 size: 13 residues. The CDR3 region is CASSRRGGEKLFF. DNA of the CDR3: TGTGCCAGCAGTCGCAGGGGTGGTGAAAAACTGTTTTTT.

By frequency in the sample, this clonotype is medium-sized. The rearrangement joins TRBV9 to TRBJ2-5, with TRBD2 identical over 8 bases. The junction had 6 bases not matched to a gene; V was cut back by 3 bases and J by 2 bases. Germline CDR1 and CDR2: SGDLS and YYNGEE. This CDR3 has 15 amino acids. The CDR3 nucleotides are TGTGCCAGCAGCGGCAGGACTAGCTCTCAAGAGACCCAGTACTTC. Amino acids: CASSGRTSSQETQYF. Looking up the rest from reference TRBV9 and TRBJ2-5 gives the full variable domain: DSGVTQTPKHLITATGQRVTLRCSPRSGDLSVYWYQQSLDQGLQFLIQYYNGEERAKGNILERFSAQQFPDLHSELNLSSLELGDSALYFCASSGRTSSQETQYFGPGTRLLVL.

This clonotype showed up just a few times. V and J are TRBV5-6 and TRBJ2-2, with no clear D. Trimming took off 3 bases at V and 6 bases at J, with 12 bases between the two ends. This CDR3 is built from 14 residues. Per the germline V gene, CDR1 is SGHDT and CDR2 is YYEEEE. Here the CDR3 reads CASSSLGEPGELFF. Written as DNA, the CDR3 is TGTGCCAGCAGCTCCCTGGGCGAGCCCGGGGAGCTGTTTTTT.

This clonotype was recorded a few times. The gene calls are TRBV6-6 and TRBJ1-1; TRBD1 matches at 8 bases. The CDR3 sequence is 15 residues long. V lost 5 bases, J lost 5 bases, and 10 bases stayed unmatched. Germline-derived CDR1 and CDR2 are MNHNY and SVGAGI (reference sequence). The CDR3 region is CASSPGQGSGTEAFF. CDR3 nucleotides: TGTGCCAGCAGTCCCGGACAGGGATCGGGTACTGAAGCTTTCTTT.

In this sample, this clonotype turned up a few times. V and J are TRBV5-1 and TRBJ1-1; D ambiguous. Trimming stripped 0 bases from V and 11 bases from J, with 14 bases between. Germline CDR1 reads SGHRS; CDR2 reads YFSETQ. The CDR3 has 13 amino acids. The CDR3 DNA is TGCGCCAGCAGCTTGGAGCAGACCCCGGGGGCTTTCTTT. It codes for CASSLEQTPGAFF.

The rearrangement joins TRBV2 to TRBJ1-2, with D perhaps matching TRBD1 (5 bases). This CDR3 region has 11 residues. V lost 4 bases and J lost 8, with 8 bases in between. Germline assignment: CDR1 SNHLY and CDR2 FYNNEI. The CDR3 DNA follows: TGTGCCAGCAGTGTTAACAGGGGCTACACCTTC. Translation: CASSVNRGYTF.

The chain couples TRBV29-1 to TRBJ2-2; either TRBD1 or TRBD2 may fit D (5 bases each). This CDR3 contains 11 residues. From germline, CDR1 is SQVTM and CDR2 ANQGSEA. V lost 7 bases, J lost 6 bases, and 9 bases lay in between. The CDR3 protein is CSGGVAGELFF. Here the CDR3 DNA reads TGCAGCGGAGGGGTAGCCGGGGAGCTGTTTTTT.

V usage is TRBV10-1 and J usage is TRBJ2-1; no definite D call. Germline V CDR1 and CDR2: WNHNN, SYGVQD (reference sequence). This CDR3 is built from 16 residues. Trimming cost V 0 bases and J 6 bases, with 15 bases left between them. The CDR3 reads CASSESIQRSSNEQFF. CDR3 nucleotide sequence: TGCGCCAGCAGTGAGTCGATCCAGCGCTCTAGCAATGAGCAGTTCTTC.

This clonotype appeared a few times. V usage is TRBV30 and J usage is TRBJ2-6, with 8 bases that match TRBD2. The CDR3 runs 20 residues. Germline CDR1 and CDR2: GTSNPN and SVGIG (reference sequence). V lost 2 bases and J lost 0; bases outside the gene matches: 15. DNA for the CDR3: TGTGCCTGGAGTCCACGGGAGGGGCCCAGACCTAACTCTGGGGCCAACGTCCTGACTTTC. Protein product: CAWSPREGPRPNSGANVLTF.

This clonotype was recorded at least ten times. CDR3 bases: TGTGCCAGCAGTTATAGAGGGGCAACTAATGAAAAACTGTTTTTT. Amino acid sequence: CASSYRGATNEKLFF. The rearrangement links TRBV12-3 or TRBV12-4 to TRBJ1-4, with TRBD1 as a possible D gene (5 bases). The CDR3 runs to 15 residues. V lost 4 bases and J 0 bases, leaving 9 bases between the germline ends.

This chain uses TRBV7-9 with TRBJ2-1; TRBD1 might be the D (5 bases). This CDR3 has 14 residues. In germline, CDR1 is SEHNR, CDR2 FQNEAQ (reference sequence). Trimming removed 3 bases at V and 7 bases at J, with 13 bases between. CDR3 sequence: CASSFGTGRNEQFF. For the CDR3, the DNA is TGTGCCAGCAGCTTTGGCACAGGCCGGAATGAGCAGTTCTTC.

The rearrangement uses TRBV7-3 and TRBJ2-2; TRBD2 matches 7 bases. Germline trimming cut 5 bases from V and 5 bases from J; bases unmatched to any gene: 17. Germline V CDR1 and CDR2: SGHTA, FQGTGA. The CDR3 is 18 amino acids. The CDR3 nucleotides read TGTGCCAGCAGCCTCTGGGTAGCGGGCACGGCAGGGACCGGGGAGCTGTTTTTT. The encoded protein is CASSLWVAGTAGTGELFF.

As DNA, the CDR3 is TGCAGCGTCGCGGAGTTCGATTATCAGCCCCAGCATTTT. Its protein product is CSVAEFDYQPQHF. The chain has TRBV29-1 and TRBJ1-5; D gene ambiguous. The CDR3 has 13 amino acids. CDR1 SQVTM and CDR2 ANQGSEA come from the germline V gene. V lost 6 bases and J lost 5, with 14 bases in between. Drawing the rest from reference TRBV29-1 and TRBJ1-5, the complete variable domain is SAVISQKPSRDICQRGTSLTIQCQVDSQVTMMFWYRQQPGQSLTLIATANQGSEATYESGFVIDKFPISRPNLTFSTLTVSNMSPEDSSIYLCSVAEFDYQPQHFGDGTRLSIL.